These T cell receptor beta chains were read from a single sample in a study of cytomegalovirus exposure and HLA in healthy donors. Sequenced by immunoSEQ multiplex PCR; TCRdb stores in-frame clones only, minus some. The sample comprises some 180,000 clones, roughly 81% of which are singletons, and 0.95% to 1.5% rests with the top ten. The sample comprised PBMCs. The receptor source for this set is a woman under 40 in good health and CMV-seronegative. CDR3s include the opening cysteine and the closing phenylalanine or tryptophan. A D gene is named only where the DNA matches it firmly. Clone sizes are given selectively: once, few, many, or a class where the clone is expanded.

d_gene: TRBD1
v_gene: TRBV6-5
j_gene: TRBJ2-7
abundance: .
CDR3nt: TGTGCCAGCAGTTACTCACGGACAGGGCCTAACGAGCAGTACTTC
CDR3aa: CASSYSRTGPNEQYF

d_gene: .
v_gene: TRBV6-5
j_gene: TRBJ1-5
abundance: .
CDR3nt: TGTGCCAGCAGTTACTCGAGAGAAAGAAGCAATCAGCCCCAGCATTTT
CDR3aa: CASSYSRERSNQPQHF

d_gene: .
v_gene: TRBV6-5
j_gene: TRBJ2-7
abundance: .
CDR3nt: TGTGCCAGCAGTCCACGACAGGTACTCTCCTACGAGCAGTACTTC
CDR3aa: CASSPRQVLSYEQYF

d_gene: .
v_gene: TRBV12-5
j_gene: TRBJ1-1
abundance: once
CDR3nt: TGTGCTAGTGGGCCGGCGGTGAACACTGAAGCTTTCTTT
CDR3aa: CASGPAVNTEAFF

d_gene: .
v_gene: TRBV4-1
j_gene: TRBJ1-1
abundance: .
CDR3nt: TGCGCCAGCAGCCAAGAAGGCAGGGTAAGCACTGAAGCTTTCTTT
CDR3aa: CASSQEGRVSTEAFF

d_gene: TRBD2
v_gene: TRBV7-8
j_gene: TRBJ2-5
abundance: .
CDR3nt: TGTGCCAGCAGCTTAGGGCTAGGCGGGGGATTCCAAGAGACCCAGTACTTC
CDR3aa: CASSLGLGGGFQETQYF

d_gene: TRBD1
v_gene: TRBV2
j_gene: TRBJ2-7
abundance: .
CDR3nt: TGTGCCAGCAACGTGGGACAGGGCTACGAGCAGTACTTC
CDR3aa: CASNVGQGYEQYF

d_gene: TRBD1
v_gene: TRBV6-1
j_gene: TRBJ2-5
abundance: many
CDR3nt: TGTGCCAGCAGCAGGGACAGGGACGAGACCCAGTACTTC
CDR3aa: CASSRDRDETQYF

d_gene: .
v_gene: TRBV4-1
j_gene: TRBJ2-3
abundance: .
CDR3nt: TGCGCCAGCAGCCAAGCCGCGGGCTCAGATACGCAGTATTTT
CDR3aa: CASSQAAGSDTQYF

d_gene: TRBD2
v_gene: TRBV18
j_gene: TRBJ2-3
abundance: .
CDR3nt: TGTGCCAGCTCAATTAGCGGGAGATCAGATACGCAGTATTTT
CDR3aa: CASSISGRSDTQYF

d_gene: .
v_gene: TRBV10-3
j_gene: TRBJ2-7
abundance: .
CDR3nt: TGTGCCATCAGTGAGTCTGACTTCGACCACGAGCAGTACTTC
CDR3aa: CAISESDFDHEQYF

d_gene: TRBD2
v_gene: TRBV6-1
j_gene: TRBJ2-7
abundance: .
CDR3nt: TGTGCCAGCAGGGAATCACTAGCGGGAGAGAACGAGCAGTACTTC
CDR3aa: CASRESLAGENEQYF